This T cell receptor beta chain was sequenced in a study of T-cell reconstitution after alpha-beta-depleted transplantation in children. Study-level findings and limits: Alpha-beta T cells about two months after transplant reportedly derived from several hundred expanded graft clones. A year had passed since transplant, and T-cell counts and diversity by then came mostly from newly produced T cells. The study traced high day-60 TCRbeta diversity in some patients to surviving recipient T cells and thymic progenitors.

The V segment lost 3 bases and the J segment 11 bases; nucleotides outside the gene matches: 9. The CDR3 is 13 residues long. In germline, CDR1 is SNHLY, CDR2 FYNNEI. Unique molecular identifiers were incorporated when the TCRbeta library was constructed. TCRdb reprocessed the PCR reads via MiXCR and lists one record per CDR3 protein. This table holds around 960,000 distinct CDR3 sequences, around 30% found once. The table lists this clonotype with a few counts. The antigen remains undetermined. This receptor was obtained from a boy younger than two who had a stem cell transplant for SCID, so the T cells may come from the graft donor. The rearrangement uses TRBV2 and TRBJ2-7, with TRBD1 matching over 8 bases. The material sequenced was PBMCs, mostly from graft donor cells, taken 360 days after TCRalphabeta/CD19-depleted stem cell transplant. CDR3 region: CASSDSGTGGKYF. In nucleotides, the CDR3 is TGTGCCAGCAGTGACTCCGGGACAGGAGGGAAGTACTTC. Supplemented by reference TRBV2 and TRBJ2-7, the full variable domain reads EPEVTQTPSHQVTQMGQEVILRCVPISNHLYFYWYRQILGQKVEFLVSFYNNEISEKSEIFDDQFSVERPDGSNFTLKIRSTKLEDSAMYFCASSDSGTGGKYFGPGTRLTVT.